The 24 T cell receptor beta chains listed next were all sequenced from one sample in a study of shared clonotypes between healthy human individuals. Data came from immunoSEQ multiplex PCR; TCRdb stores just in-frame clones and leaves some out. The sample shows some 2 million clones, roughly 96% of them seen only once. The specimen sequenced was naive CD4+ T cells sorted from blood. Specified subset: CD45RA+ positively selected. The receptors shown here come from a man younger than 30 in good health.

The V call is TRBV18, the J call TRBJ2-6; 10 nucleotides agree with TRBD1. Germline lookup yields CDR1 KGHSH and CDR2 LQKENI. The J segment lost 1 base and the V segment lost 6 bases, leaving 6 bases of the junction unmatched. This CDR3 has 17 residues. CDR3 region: CASSPGTGASGANVLTF. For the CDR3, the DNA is TGTGCCAGCTCTCCCGGGACAGGGGCTTCTGGGGCCAACGTCCTGACTTTC.

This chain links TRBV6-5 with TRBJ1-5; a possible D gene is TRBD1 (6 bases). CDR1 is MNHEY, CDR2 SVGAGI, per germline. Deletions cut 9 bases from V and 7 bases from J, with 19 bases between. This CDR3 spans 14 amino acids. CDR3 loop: CASSPRQAGQPQHF. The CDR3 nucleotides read TGTGCCAGTTCCCCTCGACAGGCGGGGCAGCCCCAGCATTTT.

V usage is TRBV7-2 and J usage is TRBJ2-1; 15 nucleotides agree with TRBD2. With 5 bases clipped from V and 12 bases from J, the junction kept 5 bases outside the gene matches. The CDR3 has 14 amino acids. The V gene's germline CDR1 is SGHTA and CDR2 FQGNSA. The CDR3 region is CASSHPGLAGGQFF. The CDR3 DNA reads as TGTGCCAGCAGCCACCCGGGACTAGCGGGAGGGCAGTTCTTC.

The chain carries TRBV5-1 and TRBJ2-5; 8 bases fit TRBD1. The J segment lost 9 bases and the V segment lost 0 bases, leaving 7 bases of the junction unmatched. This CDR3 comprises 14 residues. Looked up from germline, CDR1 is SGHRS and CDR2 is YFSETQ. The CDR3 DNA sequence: TGCGCCAGCAGCTTGGACAGGGGGGAATCGGCCCAGTACTTC. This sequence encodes CASSLDRGESAQYF.

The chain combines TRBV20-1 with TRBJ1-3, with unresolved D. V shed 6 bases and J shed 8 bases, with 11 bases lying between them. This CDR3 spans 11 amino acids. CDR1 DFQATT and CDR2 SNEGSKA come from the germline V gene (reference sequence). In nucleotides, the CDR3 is TGCAGTGCCGGCCTCGTGGACACCATATATTTT. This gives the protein CSAGLVDTIYF.

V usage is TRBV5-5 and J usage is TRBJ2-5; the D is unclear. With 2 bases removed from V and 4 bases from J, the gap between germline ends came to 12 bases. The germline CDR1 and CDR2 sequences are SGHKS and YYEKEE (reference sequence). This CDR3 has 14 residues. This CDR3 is CASSFDPQGETQYF. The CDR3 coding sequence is TGTGCCAGCAGCTTCGACCCCCAAGGAGAGACCCAGTACTTC.

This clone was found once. CDR3 residues: CASSEATGLGNEQFF. CDR3 in DNA: TGTGCCAGCAGTGAAGCGACAGGGCTCGGGAATGAGCAGTTCTTC. The chain has TRBV6-1 and TRBJ2-1; 7 bases fit TRBD1. Germline assignment: CDR1 MNHNS and CDR2 SASEGT. The CDR3 runs 15 residues. Trimming removed 0 bases from V and 7 bases from J; junction bases left unmatched: 6.

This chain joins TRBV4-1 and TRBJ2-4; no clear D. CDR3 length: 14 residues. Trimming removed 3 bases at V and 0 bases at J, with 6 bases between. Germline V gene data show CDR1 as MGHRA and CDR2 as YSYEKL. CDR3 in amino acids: CASSHDLAKNIQYF. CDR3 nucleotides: TGCGCCAGCAGCCACGATCTAGCCAAAAACATTCAGTACTTC.

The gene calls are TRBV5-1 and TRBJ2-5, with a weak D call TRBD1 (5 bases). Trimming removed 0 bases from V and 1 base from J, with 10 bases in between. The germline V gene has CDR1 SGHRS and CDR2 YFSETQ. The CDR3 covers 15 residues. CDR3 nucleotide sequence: TGCGCCAGCAGCTTGGGGGCAGGGTCCCAAGAGACCCAGTACTTC. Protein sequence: CASSLGAGSQETQYF.

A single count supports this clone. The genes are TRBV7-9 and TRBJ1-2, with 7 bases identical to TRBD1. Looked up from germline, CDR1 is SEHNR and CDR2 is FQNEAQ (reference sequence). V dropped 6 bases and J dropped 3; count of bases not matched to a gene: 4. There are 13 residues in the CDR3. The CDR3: CASSTGADYGYTF. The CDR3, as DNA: TGTGCCAGCAGTACAGGGGCCGACTATGGCTACACCTTC.

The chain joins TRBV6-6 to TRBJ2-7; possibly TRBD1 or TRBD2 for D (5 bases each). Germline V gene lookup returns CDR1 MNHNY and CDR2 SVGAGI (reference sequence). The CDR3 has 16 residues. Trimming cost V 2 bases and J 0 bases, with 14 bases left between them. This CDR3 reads CASSYTRDAGSYEQYF. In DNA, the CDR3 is TGTGCCAGCAGTTACACCCGGGACGCCGGCTCCTACGAGCAGTACTTC.

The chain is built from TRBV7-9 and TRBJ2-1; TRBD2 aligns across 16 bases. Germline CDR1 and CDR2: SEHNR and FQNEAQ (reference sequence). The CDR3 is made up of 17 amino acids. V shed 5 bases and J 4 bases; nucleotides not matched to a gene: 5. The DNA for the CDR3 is TGTGCCAGCAGCCCAGGGACTAGCGGGAGGGGATACAATGAGCAGTTCTTC. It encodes CASSPGTSGRGYNEQFF.

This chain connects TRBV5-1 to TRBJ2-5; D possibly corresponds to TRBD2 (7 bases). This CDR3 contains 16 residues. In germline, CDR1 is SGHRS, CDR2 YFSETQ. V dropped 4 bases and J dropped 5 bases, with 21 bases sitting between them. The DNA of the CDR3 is TGCGCCAGCAGCCTGGAGAAAGGGGGGGCGCAGGAGACCCAGTACTTC. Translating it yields CASSLEKGGAQETQYF.

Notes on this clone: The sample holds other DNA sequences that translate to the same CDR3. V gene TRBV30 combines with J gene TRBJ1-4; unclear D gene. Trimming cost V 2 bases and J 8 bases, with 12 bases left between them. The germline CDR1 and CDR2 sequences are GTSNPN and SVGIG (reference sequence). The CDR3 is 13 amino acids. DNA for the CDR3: TGTGCCTGGAGTTCCAGGTCCGGGGAAAAACTGTTTTTT. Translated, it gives CAWSSRSGEKLFF. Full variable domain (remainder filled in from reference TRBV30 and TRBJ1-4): SQTIHQWPATLVQPVGSPLSLECTVEGTSNPNLYWYRQAAGRGLQLLFYSVGIGQISSEVPQNLSASRPQDRQFILSSKKLLLSDSGFYLCAWSSRSGEKLFFGSGTQLSVL.

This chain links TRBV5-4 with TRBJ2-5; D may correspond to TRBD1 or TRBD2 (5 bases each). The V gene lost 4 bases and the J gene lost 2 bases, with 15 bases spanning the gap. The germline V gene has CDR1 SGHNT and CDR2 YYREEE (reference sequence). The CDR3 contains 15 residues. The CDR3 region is CASSPTGAGQETQYF. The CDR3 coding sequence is TGTGCCAGCAGCCCTACCGGGGCCGGGCAAGAGACCCAGTACTTC.

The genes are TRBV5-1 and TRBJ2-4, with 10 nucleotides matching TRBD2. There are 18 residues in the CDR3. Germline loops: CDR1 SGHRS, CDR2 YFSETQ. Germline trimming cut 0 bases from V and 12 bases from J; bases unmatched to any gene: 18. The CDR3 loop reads CASSLGWLAGDLSGDQYF. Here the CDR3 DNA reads TGCGCCAGCAGCTTGGGTTGGCTAGCGGGAGATCTATCGGGGGATCAGTACTTC.

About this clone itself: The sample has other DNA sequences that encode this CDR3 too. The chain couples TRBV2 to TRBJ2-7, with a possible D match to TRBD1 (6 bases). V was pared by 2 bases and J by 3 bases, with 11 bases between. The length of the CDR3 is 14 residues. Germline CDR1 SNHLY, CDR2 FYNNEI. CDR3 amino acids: CASSEQGPFYEQYF. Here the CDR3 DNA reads TGTGCCAGCAGTGAACAGGGGCCTTTCTACGAGCAGTACTTC.

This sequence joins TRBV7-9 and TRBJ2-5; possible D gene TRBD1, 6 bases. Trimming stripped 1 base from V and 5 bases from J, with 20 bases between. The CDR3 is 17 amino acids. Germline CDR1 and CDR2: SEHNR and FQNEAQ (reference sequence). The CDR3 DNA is TGTGCCAGCAGCTTAGACTCTAAAGACAGGTCCCAGGAGACCCAGTACTTC. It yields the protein CASSLDSKDRSQETQYF.

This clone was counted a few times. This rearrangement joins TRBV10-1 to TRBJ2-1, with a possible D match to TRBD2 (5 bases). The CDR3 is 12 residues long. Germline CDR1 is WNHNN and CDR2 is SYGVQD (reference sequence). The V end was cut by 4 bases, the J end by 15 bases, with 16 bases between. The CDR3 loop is CASSGLGEGLFF. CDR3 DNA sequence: TGCGCCAGCAGTGGCCTAGGAGAGGGATTGTTCTTC.

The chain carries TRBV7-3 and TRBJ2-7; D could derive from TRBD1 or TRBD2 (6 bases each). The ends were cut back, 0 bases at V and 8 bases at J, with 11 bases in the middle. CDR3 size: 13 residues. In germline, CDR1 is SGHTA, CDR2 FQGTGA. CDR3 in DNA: TGTGCCAGCAGCTTAACGGAGGGGGGTAAGCAGTACTTC. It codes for CASSLTEGGKQYF.

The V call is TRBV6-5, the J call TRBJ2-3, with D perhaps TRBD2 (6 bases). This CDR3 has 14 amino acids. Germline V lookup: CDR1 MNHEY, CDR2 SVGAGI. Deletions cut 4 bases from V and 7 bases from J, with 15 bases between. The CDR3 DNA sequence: TGTGCCAGCAGTTCGGGACTTTCGTACTATACGCAGTATTTT. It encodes CASSSGLSYYTQYF.

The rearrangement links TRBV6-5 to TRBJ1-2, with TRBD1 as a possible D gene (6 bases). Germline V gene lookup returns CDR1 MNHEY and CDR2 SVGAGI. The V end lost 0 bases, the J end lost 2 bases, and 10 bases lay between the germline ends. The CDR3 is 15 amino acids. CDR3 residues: CASSYSRQGNYGYTF. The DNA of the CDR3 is TGTGCCAGCAGTTACTCGAGGCAGGGGAACTATGGCTACACCTTC.

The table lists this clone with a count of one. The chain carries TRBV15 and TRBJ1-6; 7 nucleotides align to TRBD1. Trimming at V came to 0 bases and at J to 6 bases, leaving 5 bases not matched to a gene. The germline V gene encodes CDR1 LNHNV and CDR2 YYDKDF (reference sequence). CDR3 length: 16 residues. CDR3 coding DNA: TGTGCCACCAGCAGAGACCTCACAGGGGTTAATTCACCCCTCCACTTT. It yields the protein CATSRDLTGVNSPLHF.

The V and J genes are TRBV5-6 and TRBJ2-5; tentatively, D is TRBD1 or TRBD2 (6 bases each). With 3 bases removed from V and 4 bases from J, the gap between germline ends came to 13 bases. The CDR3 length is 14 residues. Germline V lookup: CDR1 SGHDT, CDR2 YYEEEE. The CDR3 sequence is CASSSGGGPETQYF. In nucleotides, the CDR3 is TGTGCCAGCAGCTCTGGAGGGGGTCCAGAGACCCAGTACTTC. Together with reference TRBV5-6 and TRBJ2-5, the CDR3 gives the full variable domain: DAGVTQSPTHLIKTRGQQVTLRCSPKSGHDTVSWYQQALGQGPQFIFQYYEEEERQRGNFPDRFSGHQFPNYSSELNVNALLLGDSALYLCASSSGGGPETQYFGPGTRLLVL.